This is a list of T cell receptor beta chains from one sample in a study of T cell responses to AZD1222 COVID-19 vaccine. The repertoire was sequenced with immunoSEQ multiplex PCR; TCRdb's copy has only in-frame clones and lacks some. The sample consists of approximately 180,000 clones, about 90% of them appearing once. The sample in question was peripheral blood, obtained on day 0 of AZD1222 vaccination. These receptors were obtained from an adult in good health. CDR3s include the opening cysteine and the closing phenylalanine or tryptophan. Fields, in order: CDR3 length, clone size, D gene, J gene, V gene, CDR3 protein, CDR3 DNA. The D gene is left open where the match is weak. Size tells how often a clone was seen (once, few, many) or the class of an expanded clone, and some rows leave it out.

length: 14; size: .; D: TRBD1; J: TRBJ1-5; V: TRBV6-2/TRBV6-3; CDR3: CASSRGQYNQPQHF; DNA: TGTGCCAGCAGTAGGGGACAGTACAATCAGCCCCAGCATTTT
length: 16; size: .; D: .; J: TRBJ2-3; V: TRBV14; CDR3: CASSQRPAGWTDTQYF; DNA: TGTGCCAGCAGCCAACGGCCAGCGGGCTGGACAGATACGCAGTATTTT
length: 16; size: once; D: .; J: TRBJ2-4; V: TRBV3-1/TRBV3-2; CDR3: CASSQIPQGGEDIQYF; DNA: TGTGCCAGCAGCCAAATCCCCCAGGGGGGAGAGGACATTCAGTACTTC
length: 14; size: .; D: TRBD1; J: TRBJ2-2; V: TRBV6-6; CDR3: CASSRDRGAGELFF; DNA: TGTGCCAGCAGTCGGGACAGGGGGGCCGGGGAGCTGTTTTTT
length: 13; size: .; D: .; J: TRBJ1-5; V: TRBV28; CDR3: CASSRTLGRPQHF; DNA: TGTGCCAGCAGTCGGACATTGGGGCGGCCCCAGCATTTT
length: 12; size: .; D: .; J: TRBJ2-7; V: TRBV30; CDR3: CAWRQEYNEQYF; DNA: TGTGCCTGGAGACAGGAATACAACGAGCAGTACTTC
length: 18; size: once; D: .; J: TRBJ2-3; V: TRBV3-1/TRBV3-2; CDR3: CASSQVQGTHTHRDTQYF; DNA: TGTGCCAGCAGCCAAGTCCAGGGTACACACACACACAGAGATACGCAGTATTTT
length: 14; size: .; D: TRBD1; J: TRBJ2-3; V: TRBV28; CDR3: CASSRTGSVDTQYF; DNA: TGTGCCAGCAGCCGGACAGGGAGCGTCGATACGCAGTATTTT
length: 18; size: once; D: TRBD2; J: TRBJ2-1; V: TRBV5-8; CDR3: CASSLEATSGGGYNEQFF; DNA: TGTGCCAGCAGCTTGGAAGCGACTAGCGGGGGGGGTTACAATGAGCAGTTCTTC
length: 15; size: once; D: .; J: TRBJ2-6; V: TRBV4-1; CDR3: CASSPAGSGANVLTF; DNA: TGCGCCAGCAGCCCAGCGGGCTCTGGGGCCAACGTCCTGACTTTC
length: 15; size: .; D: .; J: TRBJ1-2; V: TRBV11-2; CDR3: CASSPRTAVRSGYTF; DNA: TGTGCCAGCAGCCCTAGAACTGCAGTTCGTAGTGGCTACACCTTC
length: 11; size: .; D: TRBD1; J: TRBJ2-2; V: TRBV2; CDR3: CAGQGAGELFF; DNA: TGTGCCGGACAGGGGGCCGGGGAGCTGTTTTTT
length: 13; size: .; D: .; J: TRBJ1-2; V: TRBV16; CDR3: CASSQGGDYGYTF; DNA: TGTGCCAGCAGCCAAGGAGGGGACTATGGCTACACCTTC
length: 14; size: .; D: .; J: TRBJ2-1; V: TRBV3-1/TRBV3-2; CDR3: CASSRPGQGNEQFF; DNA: TGTGCCAGCAGCCGCCCGGGTCAAGGGAATGAGCAGTTCTTC
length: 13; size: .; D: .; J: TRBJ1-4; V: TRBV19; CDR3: CASRDSRVEKLFF; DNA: TGTGCCAGTAGGGACAGCCGCGTTGAAAAACTGTTTTTT
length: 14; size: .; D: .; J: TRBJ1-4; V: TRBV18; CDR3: CASSPTGGQEKLFF; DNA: TGTGCCAGCTCACCAACCGGGGGGCAGGAAAAACTGTTTTTT
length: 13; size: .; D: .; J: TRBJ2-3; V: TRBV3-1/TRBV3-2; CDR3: CASSQDYTDTQYF; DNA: TGTGCCAGCAGCCAAGATTACACAGATACGCAGTATTTT
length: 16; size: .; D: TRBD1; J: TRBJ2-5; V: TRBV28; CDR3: CASRARTGKGKETQYF; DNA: TGTGCCAGCAGAGCTAGGACAGGGAAGGGGAAAGAGACCCAGTACTTC
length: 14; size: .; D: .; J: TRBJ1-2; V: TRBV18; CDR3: CASSPRTAYYGYTF; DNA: TGTGCCAGCTCACCGAGGACAGCTTACTATGGCTACACCTTC
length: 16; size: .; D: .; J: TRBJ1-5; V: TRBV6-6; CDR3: CASSYGWTLGGQPQHF; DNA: TGTGCCAGCAGTTACGGGTGGACACTGGGCGGTCAGCCCCAGCATTTT
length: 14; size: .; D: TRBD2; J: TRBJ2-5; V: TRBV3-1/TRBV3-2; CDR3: CASSPPSGRETQYF; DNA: TGTGCCAGCAGCCCCCCTAGCGGCAGAGAGACCCAGTACTTC
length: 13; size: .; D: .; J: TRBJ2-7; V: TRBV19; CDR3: CASSLQESYEQYF; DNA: TGTGCCAGTAGCCTTCAAGAATCCTACGAGCAGTACTTC
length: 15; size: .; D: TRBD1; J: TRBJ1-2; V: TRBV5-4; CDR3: CASSLASTTGFGYTF; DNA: TGTGCCAGCAGCTTGGCCTCTACGACAGGGTTTGGCTACACCTTC
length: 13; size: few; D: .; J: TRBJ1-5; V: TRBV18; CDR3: CASSPGRDQPQHF; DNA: TGTGCCAGCTCACCAGGGCGGGATCAGCCCCAGCATTTT
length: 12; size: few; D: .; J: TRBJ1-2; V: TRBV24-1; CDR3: CATSAGIFGYTF; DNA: TGTGCCACCAGTGCAGGGATATTTGGCTACACCTTC
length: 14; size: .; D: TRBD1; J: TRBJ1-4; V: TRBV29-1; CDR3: CSVTRTGSEEKLFF; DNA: TGCAGCGTCACCAGGACAGGAAGTGAGGAAAAACTGTTTTTT
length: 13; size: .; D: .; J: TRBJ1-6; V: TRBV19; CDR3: CASLSSYNSPLHF; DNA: TGTGCCAGCCTGAGCTCCTATAATTCACCCCTCCACTTT
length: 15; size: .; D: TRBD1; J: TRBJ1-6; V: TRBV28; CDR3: CASSTRGIYNSPLHF; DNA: TGTGCCAGCAGCACCAGGGGGATTTATAATTCACCCCTCCACTTT
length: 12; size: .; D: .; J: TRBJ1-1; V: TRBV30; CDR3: CAWSPRGLGAFF; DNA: TGTGCCTGGAGTCCCCGGGGGTTGGGAGCTTTCTTT
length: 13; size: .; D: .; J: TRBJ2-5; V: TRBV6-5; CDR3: CASSYSGPQTQYF; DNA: TGTGCCAGCAGTTACTCGGGACCTCAGACCCAGTACTTC
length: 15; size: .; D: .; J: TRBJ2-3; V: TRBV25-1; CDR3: CASSNSDYFTDTQYF; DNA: TGTGCCAGCAGCAACTCGGACTACTTTACAGATACGCAGTATTTT
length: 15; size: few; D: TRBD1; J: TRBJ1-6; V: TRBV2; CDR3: CATRGTALTNSPLHF; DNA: TGTGCCACCAGGGGGACAGCTTTAACTAATTCACCCCTCCACTTT
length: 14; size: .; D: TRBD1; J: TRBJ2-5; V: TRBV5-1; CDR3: CASSRDSGLETQYF; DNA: TGCGCCAGCAGTCGGGACAGCGGATTGGAGACCCAGTACTTC
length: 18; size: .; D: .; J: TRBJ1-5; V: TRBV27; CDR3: CASSSVGVGIVGNQPQHF; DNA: TGTGCCAGCAGTTCCGTGGGGGTTGGCATCGTGGGCAATCAGCCCCAGCATTTT
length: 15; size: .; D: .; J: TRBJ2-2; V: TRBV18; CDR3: CASSPVAPSGGELFF; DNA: TGTGCCAGCTCACCGGTGGCTCCCTCGGGCGGGGAGCTGTTTTTT
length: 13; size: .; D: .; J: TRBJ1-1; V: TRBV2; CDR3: CASYRTGNTEAFF; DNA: TGTGCCAGCTATAGGACGGGGAACACTGAAGCTTTCTTT
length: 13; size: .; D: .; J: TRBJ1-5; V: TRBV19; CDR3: CASSTSGLLPQHF; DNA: .
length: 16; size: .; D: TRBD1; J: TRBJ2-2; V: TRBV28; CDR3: CASSPFGQGWSGELFF; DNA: TGTGCCAGCAGTCCTTTTGGACAGGGATGGTCCGGGGAGCTGTTTTTT
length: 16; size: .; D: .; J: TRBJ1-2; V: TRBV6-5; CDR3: CASSYGQDPNYGGYTF; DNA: TGTGCCAGCAGTTACGGGCAGGATCCCAACTATGGGGGCTACACCTTC
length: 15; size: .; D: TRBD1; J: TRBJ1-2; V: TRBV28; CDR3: CASSLAYGTGDGYTF; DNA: TGTGCCAGCAGTTTAGCTTACGGGACAGGGGATGGCTACACCTTC
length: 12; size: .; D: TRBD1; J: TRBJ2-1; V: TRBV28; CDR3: CASSDRVGEQFF; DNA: TGTGCCAGCAGTGACAGGGTCGGCGAGCAGTTCTTC
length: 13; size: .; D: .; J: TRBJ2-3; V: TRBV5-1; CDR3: CASSLPGADTQYF; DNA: TGCGCCAGCAGCTTGCCAGGGGCAGATACGCAGTATTTT
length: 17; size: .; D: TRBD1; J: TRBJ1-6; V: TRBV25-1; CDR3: CARTSEGSGTGCSPLHF; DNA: TGTGCCCGCACCTCAGAAGGATCCGGGACAGGGTGTTCACCCCTCCACTTT
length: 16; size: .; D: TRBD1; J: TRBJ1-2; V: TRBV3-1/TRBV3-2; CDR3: CASSQERDRGNYGYTF; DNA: TGTGCCAGCAGCCAAGAGAGGGACAGGGGTAACTATGGCTACACCTTC
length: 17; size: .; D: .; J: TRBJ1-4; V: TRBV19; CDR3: CASSIGSGRKANEKLFF; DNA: TGTGCCAGTAGTATAGGAAGCGGAAGAAAGGCTAATGAAAAACTGTTTTTT
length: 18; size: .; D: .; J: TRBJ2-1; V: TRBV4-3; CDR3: CASSPPPRAGSFQNEQFF; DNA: TGCGCCAGCAGCCCTCCCCCACGTGCGGGGAGTTTTCAGAATGAGCAGTTCTTC
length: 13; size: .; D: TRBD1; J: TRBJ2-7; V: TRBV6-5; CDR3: CASSDTGAYEQYF; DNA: TGTGCCAGCAGCGACACAGGGGCCTACGAGCAGTACTTC
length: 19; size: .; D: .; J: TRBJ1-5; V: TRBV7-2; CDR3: CASSLPPIWVGSVKQPQHF; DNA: TGTGCCAGCAGCCTCCCCCCAATCTGGGTCGGCTCGGTGAAACAGCCCCAGCATTTT
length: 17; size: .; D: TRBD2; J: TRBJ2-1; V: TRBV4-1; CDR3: CASSQPGLAGPYNEQFF; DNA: TGCGCCAGCAGCCAACCGGGACTAGCGGGGCCGTACAATGAGCAGTTCTTC
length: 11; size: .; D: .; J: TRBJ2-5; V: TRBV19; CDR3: CASSRWETQYF; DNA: TGTGCCAGTAGTAGATGGGAGACCCAGTACTTC
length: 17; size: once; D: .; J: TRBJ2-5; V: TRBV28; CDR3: CASSLRMAGLHPETQYF; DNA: TGTGCCAGCAGTTTAAGGATGGCGGGGCTACACCCCGAGACCCAGTACTTC
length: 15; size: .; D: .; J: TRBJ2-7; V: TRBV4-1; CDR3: CASSKKTGTNYEQYF; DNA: TGCGCCAGCAGCAAAAAAACCGGGACAAACTACGAGCAGTACTTC
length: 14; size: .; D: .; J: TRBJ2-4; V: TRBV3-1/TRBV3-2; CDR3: CASSQASRGDIQYF; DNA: TGTGCCAGCAGCCAAGCTTCCAGGGGGGACATTCAGTACTTC
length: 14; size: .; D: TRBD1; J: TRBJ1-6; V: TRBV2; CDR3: CASTPQGDDSPLHF; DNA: TGTGCCAGCACCCCTCAGGGGGATGATTCACCCCTCCACTTT
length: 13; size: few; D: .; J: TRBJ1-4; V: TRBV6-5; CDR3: CATHRATNEKLFF; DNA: TGTGCCACCCACAGGGCAACTAATGAAAAACTGTTTTTT
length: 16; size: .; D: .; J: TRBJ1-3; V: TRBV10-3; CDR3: CAIKGDGAYSGNTIYF; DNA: TGTGCCATCAAGGGGGACGGGGCCTACTCTGGAAACACCATATATTTT
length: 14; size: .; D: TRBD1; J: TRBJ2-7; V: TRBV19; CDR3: CASGTGAFSYEQYF; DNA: TGTGCCAGTGGGACAGGGGCGTTTTCCTACGAGCAGTACTTC
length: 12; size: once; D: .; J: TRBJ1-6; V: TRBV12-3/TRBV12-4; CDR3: CASSGLGAPLHF; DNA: TGTGCCAGCAGTGGACTCGGAGCACCCCTCCACTTT
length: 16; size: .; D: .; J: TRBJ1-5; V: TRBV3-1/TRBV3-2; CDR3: CASSQDARGGNQPQHF; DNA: TGTGCCAGCAGCCAAGATGCCCGGGGTGGCAATCAGCCCCAGCATTTT
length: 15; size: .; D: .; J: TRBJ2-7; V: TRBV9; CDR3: CASSVGPGRLYEQYF; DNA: TGTGCCAGCAGCGTAGGGCCAGGTAGGCTTTACGAGCAGTACTTC